This TCR beta chain was identified during a study of tumor and adjacent non-tumor tissue in lung cancer. Study summary: Aged 31 to 76 years, patients included roughly eleven men and 5 women with stage I to III disease. General study points: In normal lung, the top 100 clones were significantly more dominant than in tumor.

The V gene lost 8 bases and the J gene lost 3 bases, with 23 bases spanning the gap. This CDR3 has 17 amino acids. From germline, CDR1 is MDHEN and CDR2 SYDVKM. RNA was extracted from bulk tissue without any cell sorting. Of note for this clonotype: Its antigen is unknown. Being one base from a much bigger clone, this may be a read error.

A modified ARM-PCR protocol with three rounds of nested PCR amplified TCRbeta. TCRdb itself ran the multiplex PCR reads through MiXCR, one entry per CDR3 protein. This sample yields 75,000 to 80,000 distinct CDR3 sequences, of which roughly 80% are seen a single time; roughly 14% belongs to the top ten. Sequences were obtained from lung tumor tissue. The TCR originated in a woman aged 45-59 years with non-small cell lung cancer. The chain links TRBV28 to TRBJ2-4; D assignment may be TRBD1 or TRBD2 (7 bases each). Here the CDR3 DNA reads TGTGCCAGCTTCAGGGGGGGGGCTGTGATGCACAAAAACATTCAGTACTTC. Translated, it gives CASFRGGAVMHKNIQYF.